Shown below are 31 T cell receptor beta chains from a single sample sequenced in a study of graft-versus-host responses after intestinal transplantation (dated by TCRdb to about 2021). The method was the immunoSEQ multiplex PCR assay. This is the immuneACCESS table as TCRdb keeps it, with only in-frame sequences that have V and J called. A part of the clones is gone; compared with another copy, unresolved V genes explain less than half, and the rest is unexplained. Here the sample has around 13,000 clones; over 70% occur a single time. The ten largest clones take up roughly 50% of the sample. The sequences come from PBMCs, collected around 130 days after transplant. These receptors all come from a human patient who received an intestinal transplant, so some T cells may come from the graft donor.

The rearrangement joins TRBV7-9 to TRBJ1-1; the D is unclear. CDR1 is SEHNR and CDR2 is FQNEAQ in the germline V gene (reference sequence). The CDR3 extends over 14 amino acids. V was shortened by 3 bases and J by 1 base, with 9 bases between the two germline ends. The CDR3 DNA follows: TGTGCCAGCAGCTTCGGGGTCGGGAACACTGAAGCTTTCTTT. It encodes CASSFGVGNTEAFF.

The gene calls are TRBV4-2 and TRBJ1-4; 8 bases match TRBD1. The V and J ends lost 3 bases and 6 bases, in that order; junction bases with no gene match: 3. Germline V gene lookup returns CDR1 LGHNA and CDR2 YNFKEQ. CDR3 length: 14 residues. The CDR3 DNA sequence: TGTGCCAGCAGCCAGGACAGGGTTGATGAAAAACTGTTTTTT. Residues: CASSQDRVDEKLFF.

The CDR3 DNA is TGTGCCAGCAGCCCAGGGGGTATGGCAGGGGAAACTGAAGCTTTCTTT. Translating it yields CASSPGGMAGETEAFF. The genes are TRBV21-1 and TRBJ1-1; no check of the table's D call, TRBD1, against the DNA was made. TRBV21-1 is termed a pseudogene. The CDR3 contains 16 residues.

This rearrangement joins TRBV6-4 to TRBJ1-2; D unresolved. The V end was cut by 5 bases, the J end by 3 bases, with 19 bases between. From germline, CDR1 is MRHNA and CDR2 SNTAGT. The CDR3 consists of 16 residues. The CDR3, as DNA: TGTGCCAGCAGTTACACCGACGGCGGCATGTACTATGGCTACACCTTC. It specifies CASSYTDGGMYYGYTF.

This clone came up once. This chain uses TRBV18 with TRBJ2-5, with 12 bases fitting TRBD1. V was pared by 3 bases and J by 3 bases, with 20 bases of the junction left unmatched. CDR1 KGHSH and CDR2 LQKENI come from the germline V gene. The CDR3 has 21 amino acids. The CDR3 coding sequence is TGTGCCAGCTCACCGATGTATGGTGAGAGATCAGGGACAGGGGGCGAAGAGACCCAGTACTTC. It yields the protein CASSPMYGERSGTGGEETQYF.

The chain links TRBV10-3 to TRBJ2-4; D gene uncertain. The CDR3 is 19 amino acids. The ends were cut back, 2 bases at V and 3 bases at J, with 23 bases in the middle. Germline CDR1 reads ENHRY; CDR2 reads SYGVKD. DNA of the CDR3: TGTGCCATCAGTGAGATTCCGGGTCTTTCCCCTTTGGGCAAAAACATTCAGTACTTC. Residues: CAISEIPGLSPLGKNIQYF.

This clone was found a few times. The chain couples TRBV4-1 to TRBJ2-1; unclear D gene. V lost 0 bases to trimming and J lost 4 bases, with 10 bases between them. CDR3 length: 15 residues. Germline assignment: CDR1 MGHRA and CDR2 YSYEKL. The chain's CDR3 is CASSQEEAGYNEQFF. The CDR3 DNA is TGCGCCAGCAGCCAAGAAGAAGCTGGGTACAATGAGCAGTTCTTC.

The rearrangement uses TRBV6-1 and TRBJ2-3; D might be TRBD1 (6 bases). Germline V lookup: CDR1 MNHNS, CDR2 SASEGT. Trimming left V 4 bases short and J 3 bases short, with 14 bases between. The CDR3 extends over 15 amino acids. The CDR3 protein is CASSAGIQGTDTQYF. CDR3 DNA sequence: TGTGCCAGCAGTGCCGGGATACAGGGAACAGATACGCAGTATTTT.

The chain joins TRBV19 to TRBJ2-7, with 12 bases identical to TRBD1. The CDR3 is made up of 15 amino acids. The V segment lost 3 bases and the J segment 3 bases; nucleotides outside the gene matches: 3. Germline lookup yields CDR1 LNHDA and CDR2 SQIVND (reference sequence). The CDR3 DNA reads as TGTGCCAGTAGTATGGGGACAGGGGGCCTCTACGAGCAGTACTTC. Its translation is CASSMGTGGLYEQYF.

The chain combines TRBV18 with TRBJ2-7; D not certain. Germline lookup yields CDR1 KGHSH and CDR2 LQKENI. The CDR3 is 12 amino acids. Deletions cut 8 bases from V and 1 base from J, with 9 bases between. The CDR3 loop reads CASGTASYEQYF. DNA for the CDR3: TGTGCCAGCGGAACAGCGTCCTACGAGCAGTACTTC.

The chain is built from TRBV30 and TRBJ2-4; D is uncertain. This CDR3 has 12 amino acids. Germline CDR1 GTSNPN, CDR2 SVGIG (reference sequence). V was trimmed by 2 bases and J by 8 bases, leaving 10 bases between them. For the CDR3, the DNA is TGTGCCTGGAGTTTCGGTAGCTACATTCAGTACTTC. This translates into CAWSFGSYIQYF.

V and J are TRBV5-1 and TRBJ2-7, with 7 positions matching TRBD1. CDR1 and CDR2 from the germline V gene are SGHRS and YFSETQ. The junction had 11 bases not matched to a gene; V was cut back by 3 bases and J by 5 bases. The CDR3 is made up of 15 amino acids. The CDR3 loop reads CASSSRQGMRHEQYF. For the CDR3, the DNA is TGCGCCAGCAGCTCAAGACAGGGTATGAGGCACGAGCAGTACTTC.

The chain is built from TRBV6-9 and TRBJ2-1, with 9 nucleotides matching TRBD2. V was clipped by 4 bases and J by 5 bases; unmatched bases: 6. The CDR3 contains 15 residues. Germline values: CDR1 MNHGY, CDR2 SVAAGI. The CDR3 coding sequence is TGTGCCAGCAGTTCCCTGGCGGGAGGGGACAATGAGCAGTTCTTC. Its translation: CASSSLAGGDNEQFF.

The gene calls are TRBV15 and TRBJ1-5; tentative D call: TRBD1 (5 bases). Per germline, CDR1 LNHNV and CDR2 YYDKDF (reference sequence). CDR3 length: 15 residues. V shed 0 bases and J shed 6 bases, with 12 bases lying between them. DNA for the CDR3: TGTGCCACCAGCAGAGACCAAGGGGCTAGTCAGCCCCAGCATTTT. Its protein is CATSRDQGASQPQHF. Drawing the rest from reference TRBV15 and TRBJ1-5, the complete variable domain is DAMVIQNPRYQVTQFGKPVTLSCSQTLNHNVMYWYQQKSSQAPKLLFHYYDKDFNNEADTPDNFQSRRPNTSFCFLDIRSPGLGDTAMYLCATSRDQGASQPQHFGDGTRLSIL.

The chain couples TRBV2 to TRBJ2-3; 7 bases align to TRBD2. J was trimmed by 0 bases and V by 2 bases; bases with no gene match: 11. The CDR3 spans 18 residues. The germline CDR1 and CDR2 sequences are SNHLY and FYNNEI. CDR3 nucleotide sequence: TGTGCCAGCAGTGAACCGGGAGGCCCGATAGCTAGCACAGATACGCAGTATTTT. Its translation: CASSEPGGPIASTDTQYF.

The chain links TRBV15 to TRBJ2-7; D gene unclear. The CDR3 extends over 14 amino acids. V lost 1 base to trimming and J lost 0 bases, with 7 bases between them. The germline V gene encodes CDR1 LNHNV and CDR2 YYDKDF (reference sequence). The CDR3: CATSRVRPSYEQYF. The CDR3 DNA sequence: TGTGCCACCAGCAGAGTGCGGCCCTCCTACGAGCAGTACTTC.

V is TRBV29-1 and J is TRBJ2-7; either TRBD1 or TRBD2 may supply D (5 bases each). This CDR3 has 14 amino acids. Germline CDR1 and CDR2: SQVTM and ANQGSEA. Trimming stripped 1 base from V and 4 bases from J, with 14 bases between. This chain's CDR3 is CSVEVVTGRYEQYF. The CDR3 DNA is TGCAGCGTTGAAGTGGTGACGGGACGATACGAGCAGTACTTC.

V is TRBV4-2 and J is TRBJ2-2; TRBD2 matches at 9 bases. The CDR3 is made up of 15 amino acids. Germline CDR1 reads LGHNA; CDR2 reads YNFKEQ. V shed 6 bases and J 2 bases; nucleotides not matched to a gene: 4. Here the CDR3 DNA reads TGTGCCAGCAGACCCGGGACTAGCAACACCGGGGAGCTGTTTTTT. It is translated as CASRPGTSNTGELFF.

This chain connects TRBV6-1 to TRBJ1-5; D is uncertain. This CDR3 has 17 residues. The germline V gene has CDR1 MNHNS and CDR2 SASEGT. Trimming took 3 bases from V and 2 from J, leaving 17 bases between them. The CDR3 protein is CASSDSWNPVRNQPQHF. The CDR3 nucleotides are TGTGCCAGCAGTGATTCGTGGAATCCCGTACGCAATCAGCCCCAGCATTTT.

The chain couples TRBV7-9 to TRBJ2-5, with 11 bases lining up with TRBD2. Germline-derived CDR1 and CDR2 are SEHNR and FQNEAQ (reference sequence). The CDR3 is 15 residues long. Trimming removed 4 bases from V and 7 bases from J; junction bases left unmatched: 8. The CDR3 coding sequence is TGTGCCAGCAGCTCGTATACTAGCGGGAGTGGGACCCAGTACTTC. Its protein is CASSSYTSGSGTQYF.

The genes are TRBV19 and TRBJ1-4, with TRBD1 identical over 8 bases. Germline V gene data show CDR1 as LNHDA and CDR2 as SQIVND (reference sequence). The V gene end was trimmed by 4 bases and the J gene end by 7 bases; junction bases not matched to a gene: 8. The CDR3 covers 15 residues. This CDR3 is CASSTLTGVVEKLFF. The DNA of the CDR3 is TGTGCCAGTAGTACTTTGACAGGGGTTGTTGAAAAACTGTTTTTT.

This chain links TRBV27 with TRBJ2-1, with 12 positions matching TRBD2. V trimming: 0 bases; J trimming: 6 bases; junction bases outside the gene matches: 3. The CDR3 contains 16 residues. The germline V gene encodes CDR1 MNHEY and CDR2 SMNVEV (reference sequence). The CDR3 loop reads CASSLSASGRANEQFF. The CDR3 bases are TGTGCCAGCAGTTTATCGGCTAGCGGGAGGGCCAATGAGCAGTTCTTC.

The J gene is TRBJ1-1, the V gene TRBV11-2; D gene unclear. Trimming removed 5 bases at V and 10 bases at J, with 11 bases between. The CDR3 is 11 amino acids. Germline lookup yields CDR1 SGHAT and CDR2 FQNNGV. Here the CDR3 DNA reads TGTGCCAGCAGCCCCTCCCGGGTAGCTTTCTTT. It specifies CASSPSRVAFF.

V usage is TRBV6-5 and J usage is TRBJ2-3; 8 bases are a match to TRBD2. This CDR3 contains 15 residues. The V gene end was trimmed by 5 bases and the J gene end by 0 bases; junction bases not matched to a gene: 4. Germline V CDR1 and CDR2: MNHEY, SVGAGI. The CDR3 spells CASSVSSGSTDTQYF. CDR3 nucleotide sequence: TGTGCCAGCAGTGTGTCTAGCGGGAGCACAGATACGCAGTATTTT.

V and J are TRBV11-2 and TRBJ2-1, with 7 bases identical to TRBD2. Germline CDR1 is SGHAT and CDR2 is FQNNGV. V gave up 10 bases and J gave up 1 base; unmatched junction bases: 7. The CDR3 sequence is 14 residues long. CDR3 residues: CAILGGSSYNEQFF. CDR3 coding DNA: TGTGCCATCTTGGGCGGGAGTTCCTACAATGAGCAGTTCTTC.

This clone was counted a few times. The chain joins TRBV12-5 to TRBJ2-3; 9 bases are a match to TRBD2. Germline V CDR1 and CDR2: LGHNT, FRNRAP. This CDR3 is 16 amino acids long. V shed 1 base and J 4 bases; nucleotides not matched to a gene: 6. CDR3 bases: TGTGCTAGTGGTTTGGCCCCTAGCGGGAACCCAGATACGCAGTATTTT. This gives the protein CASGLAPSGNPDTQYF.

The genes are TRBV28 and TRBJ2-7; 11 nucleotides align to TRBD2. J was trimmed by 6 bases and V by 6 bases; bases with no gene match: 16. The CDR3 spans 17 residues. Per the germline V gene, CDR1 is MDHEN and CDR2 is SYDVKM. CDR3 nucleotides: TGTGCCAGCAGCCCTGCTAGCGGGAGGAACAAGCGAACCGAGCAGTACTTC. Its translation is CASSPASGRNKRTEQYF.

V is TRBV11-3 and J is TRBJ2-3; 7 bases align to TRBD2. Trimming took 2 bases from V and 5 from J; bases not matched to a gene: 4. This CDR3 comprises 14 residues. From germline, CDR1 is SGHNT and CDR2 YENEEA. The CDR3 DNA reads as TGTGCCAGCAGCTTAAACGGGGGGAGAGATACGCAGTATTTT. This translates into CASSLNGGRDTQYF.

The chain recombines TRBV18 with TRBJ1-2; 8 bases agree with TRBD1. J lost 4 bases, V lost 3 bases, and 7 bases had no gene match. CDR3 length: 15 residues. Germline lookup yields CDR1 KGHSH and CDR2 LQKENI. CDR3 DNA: TGTGCCAGCTCACCGGACAGGGTCAAGCCCTATGGCTACACCTTC. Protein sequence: CASSPDRVKPYGYTF.

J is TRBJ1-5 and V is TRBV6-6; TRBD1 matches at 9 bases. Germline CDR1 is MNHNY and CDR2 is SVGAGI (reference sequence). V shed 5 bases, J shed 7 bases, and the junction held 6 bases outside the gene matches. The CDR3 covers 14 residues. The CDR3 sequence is CASSHTGGGQPQHF. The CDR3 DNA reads TGTGCCAGCAGTCACACAGGGGGCGGACAGCCCCAGCATTTT.

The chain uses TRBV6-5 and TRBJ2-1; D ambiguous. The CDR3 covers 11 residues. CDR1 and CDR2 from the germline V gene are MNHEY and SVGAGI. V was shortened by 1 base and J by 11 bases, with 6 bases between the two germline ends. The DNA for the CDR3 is TGTGCCAGCAGTTACTTTGGTAAGCAGTTCTTC. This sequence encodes CASSYFGKQFF.